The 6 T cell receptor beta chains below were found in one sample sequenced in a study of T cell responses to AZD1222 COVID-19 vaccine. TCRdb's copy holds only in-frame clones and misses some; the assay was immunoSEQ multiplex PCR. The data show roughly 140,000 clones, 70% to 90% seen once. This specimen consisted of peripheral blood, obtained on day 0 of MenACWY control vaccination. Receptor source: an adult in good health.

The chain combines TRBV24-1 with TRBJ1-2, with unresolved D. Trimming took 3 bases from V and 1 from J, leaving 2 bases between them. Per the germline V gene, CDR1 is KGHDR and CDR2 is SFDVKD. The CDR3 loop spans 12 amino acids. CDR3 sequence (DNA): TGTGCCACCAGTGATATTAACTATGGCTACACCTTC. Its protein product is CATSDINYGYTF.

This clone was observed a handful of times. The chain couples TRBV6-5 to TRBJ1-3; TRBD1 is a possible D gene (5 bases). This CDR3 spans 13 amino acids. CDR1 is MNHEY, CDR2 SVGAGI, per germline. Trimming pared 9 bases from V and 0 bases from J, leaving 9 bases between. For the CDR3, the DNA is TGTGCCAGTCAAGGGGACTCTGGAAACACCATATATTTT. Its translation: CASQGDSGNTIYF.

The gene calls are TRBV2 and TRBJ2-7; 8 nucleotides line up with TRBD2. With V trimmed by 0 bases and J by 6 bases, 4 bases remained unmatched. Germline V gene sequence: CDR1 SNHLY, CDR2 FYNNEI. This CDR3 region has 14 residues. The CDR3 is CASSEAAGGREQYF. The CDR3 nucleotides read TGTGCCAGCAGTGAAGCGGCGGGAGGACGCGAGCAGTACTTC.

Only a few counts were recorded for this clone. CDR3 DNA sequence: TGTGCCAGCCTAACGGTACAAGGCTACGAGCAGTACTTC. It encodes CASLTVQGYEQYF. The chain joins TRBV6-5 to TRBJ2-7, with unresolved D. Trimming left V 8 bases short and J 3 bases short, with 14 bases between. This CDR3 contains 13 residues. Germline loops: CDR1 MNHEY, CDR2 SVGAGI.

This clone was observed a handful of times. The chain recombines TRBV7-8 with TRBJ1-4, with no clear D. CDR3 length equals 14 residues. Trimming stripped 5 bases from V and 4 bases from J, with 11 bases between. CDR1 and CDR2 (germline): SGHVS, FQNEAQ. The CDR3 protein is CASSQTEINEKLFF. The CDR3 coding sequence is TGTGCCAGCAGCCAGACGGAGATTAATGAAAAACTGTTTTTT.

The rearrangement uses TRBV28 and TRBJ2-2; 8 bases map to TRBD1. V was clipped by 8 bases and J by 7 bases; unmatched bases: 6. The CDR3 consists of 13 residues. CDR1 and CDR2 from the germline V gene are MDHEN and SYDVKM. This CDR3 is CASDTGGSGELFF. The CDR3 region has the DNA TGTGCCAGCGATACAGGGGGGAGCGGGGAGCTGTTTTTT.